This T cell receptor beta chain was sequenced during a study of metastatic and nonmetastatic thyroid tumors. TCRdb used MiXCR to call clones anew from the PCR reads. The table has approximately 69,000 clones, approximately 15% seen once. General study points: Within blood and tumor, benign nodules reportedly had significantly lower TCR beta diversity than malignant thyroid tumors did.

This CDR3 is 15 amino acids long. The V gene end was trimmed by 3 bases and the J gene end by 7 bases; junction bases not matched to a gene: 5. The V gene's germline CDR1 is DFQATT and CDR2 SNEGSKA (reference sequence). This clone was seen many times. Antigen unknown. No treatment of any kind had been given to any patient before thyroid surgery. The source is a male donor with papillary thyroid cancer or a benign thyroid nodule (not recorded which). Some clones in this sample may be carry-over from other donors' samples. The sequenced sample consisted of blood. The chain links TRBV20-1 to TRBJ2-1; TRBD2 matches at 14 bases. The CDR3 region has the DNA TGCAGTGCTAGTGCGGGACTAGCGGGAGTAAATGAGCAGTTCTTC. Translation: CSASAGLAGVNEQFF.